One sample yielded the 2 T cell receptor beta chains listed below, sequenced in a study of T-cell reconstitution after alpha-beta-depleted transplantation in children. A library of TCRbeta sequences, prepared with unique molecular identifiers, was generated. TCRdb processed the PCR reads anew with MiXCR; each CDR3 protein has one entry. The data show a few hundred thousand distinct CDR3 sequences, with 9.5% to 13% seen just once and roughly 6% held by the top ten. The source was PBMCs from the stem cell graft donor, collected from the stem cell graft. These TCRs come from a human donor who donated a stem cell graft to a child with acute myeloid leukemia.

This clonotype turned up a few times. The V gene is TRBV20-1, the J gene TRBJ2-1, with a tentative D call TRBD2 (5 bases). The germline V and J ends were trimmed by 0 bases and 2 bases, with 17 bases remaining between them. The germline V gene has CDR1 DFQATT and CDR2 SNEGSKA (reference sequence). CDR3 length: 17 amino acids. The CDR3 nucleotides read TGCAGTGCTAGAGATAGCCTAGCTGGTTTCCCCTACAATGAGCAGTTCTTC. It translates to CSARDSLAGFPYNEQFF.

The rearrangement joins TRBV20-1 to TRBJ2-7, with 7 bases aligning to TRBD1. V shed 3 bases, J shed 2 bases, and the junction held 4 bases outside the gene matches. The CDR3 has 13 residues. Germline CDR1 is DFQATT and CDR2 is SNEGSKA (reference sequence). Here the CDR3 reads CSASPGTAYEQYF. The CDR3 DNA reads TGCAGTGCTAGCCCCGGGACAGCCTACGAGCAGTACTTC.